What follows describes a single TCR beta chain. Its antigen is unknown. This record comes from a study of blood T cells in healthy people across ages. Study-wide results and limits: Fewer expanded clones and more diversity marked long-lived versus aged donors.

With a J-beta primer mix and a sample-barcoded 5' primer, a second PCR ran about 7 to 11 cycles. All cDNA molecules were each tagged by a template-switch adaptor with 12 random nucleotides. MiXCR was run by TCRdb on the 5' RACE reads, yielding one entry per CDR3 protein. Here the sample spans about 640,000 distinct CDR3 sequences, approximately 50% being singletons. Germline lookup yields CDR1 MNHNS and CDR2 SASEGT. The CDR3 totals 20 residues. There were healthy Caucasian individuals from Russia, aged roughly 6 to 95, serving as donors. Researchers report isolating at least 6.5 million PBMCs per sample.

Sequencing was carried out using blood. The chain joins TRBV6-1 to TRBJ2-7; tentatively, D is TRBD1 (12 bases). The end of the DNA aligns better with TRBJ2-5, so the J call may be wrong. The receptor comes from a man between 60 and 75 years old in good health. Here the CDR3 reads CASSNDGDRGLAGGLETQYF. The CDR3 region has the DNA TGTGCCAGCAGCAATGACGGGGACAGGGGGCTAGCGGGAGGACTGGAGACCCAGTACTTC.